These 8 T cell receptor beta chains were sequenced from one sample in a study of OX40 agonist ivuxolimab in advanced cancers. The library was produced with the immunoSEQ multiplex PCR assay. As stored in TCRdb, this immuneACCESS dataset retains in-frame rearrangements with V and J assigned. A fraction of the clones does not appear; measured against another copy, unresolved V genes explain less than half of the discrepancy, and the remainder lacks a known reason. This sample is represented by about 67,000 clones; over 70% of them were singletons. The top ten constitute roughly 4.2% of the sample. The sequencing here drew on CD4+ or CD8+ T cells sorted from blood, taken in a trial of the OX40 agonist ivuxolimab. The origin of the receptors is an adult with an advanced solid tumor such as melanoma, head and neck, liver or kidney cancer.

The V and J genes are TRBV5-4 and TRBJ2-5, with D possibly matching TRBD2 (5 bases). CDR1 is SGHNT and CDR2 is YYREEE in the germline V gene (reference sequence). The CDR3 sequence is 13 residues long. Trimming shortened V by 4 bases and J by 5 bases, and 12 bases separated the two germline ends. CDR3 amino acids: CASSRWERETQYF. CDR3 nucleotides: TGTGCCAGCAGCCGGTGGGAGAGGGAGACCCAGTACTTC.

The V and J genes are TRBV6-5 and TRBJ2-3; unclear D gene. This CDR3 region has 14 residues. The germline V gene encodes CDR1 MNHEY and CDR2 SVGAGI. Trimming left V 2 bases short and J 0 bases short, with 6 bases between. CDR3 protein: CASSYEASTDTQYF. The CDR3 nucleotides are TGTGCCAGCAGTTACGAGGCTAGCACAGATACGCAGTATTTT.

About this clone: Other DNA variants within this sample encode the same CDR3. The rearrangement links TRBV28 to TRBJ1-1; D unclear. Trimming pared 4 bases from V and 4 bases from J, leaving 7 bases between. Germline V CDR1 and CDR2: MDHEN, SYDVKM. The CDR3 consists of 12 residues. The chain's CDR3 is CASSSGSTEAFF. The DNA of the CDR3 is TGTGCCAGCAGTTCGGGGTCCACTGAAGCTTTCTTT.

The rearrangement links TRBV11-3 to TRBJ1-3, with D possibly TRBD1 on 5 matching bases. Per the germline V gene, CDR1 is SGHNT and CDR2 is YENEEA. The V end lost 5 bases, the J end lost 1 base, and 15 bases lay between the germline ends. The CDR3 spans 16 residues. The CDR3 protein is CASSLRGGRSGNTIYF. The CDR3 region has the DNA TGTGCCAGCAGCCTCCGGGGGGGGAGGTCTGGAAACACCATATATTTT.

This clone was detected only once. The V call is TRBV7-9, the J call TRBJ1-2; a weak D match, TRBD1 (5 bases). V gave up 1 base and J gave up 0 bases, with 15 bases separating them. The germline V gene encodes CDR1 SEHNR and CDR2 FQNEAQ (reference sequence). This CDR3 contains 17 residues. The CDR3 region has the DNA TGTGCCAGCAGCTTAGATCGGGGCCCCGGGGCTAACTATGGCTACACCTTC. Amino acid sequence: CASSLDRGPGANYGYTF. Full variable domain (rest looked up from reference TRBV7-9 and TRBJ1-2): DTGVSQNPRHKITKRGQNVTFRCDPISEHNRLYWYRQTLGQGPEFLTYFQNEAQLEKSRLLSDRFSAERPKGSFSTLEIQRTEQGDSAMYLCASSLDRGPGANYGYTFGSGTRLTVV.

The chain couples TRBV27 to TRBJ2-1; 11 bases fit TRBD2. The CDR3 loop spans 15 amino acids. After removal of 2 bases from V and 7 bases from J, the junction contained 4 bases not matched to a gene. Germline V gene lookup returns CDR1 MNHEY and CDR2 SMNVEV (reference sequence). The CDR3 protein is CASSLPRLAGNEQFF. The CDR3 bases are TGTGCCAGCAGTTTACCGCGACTAGCGGGGAATGAGCAGTTCTTC.

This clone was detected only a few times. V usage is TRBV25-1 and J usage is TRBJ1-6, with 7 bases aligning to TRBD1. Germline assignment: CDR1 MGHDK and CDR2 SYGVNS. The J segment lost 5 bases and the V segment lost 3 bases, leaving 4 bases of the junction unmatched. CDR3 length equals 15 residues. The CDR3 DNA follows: TGTGCCAGCAGTGATGTAGGGGGCGATAATTCACCCCTCCACTTT. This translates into CASSDVGGDNSPLHF.

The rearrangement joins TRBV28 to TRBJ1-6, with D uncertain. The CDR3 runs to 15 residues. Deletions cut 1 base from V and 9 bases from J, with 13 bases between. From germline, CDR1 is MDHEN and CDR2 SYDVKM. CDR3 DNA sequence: TGTGCCAGCAGTTTATTGACGGGAGTAGCTTCACCCCTCCACTTT. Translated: CASSLLTGVASPLHF.